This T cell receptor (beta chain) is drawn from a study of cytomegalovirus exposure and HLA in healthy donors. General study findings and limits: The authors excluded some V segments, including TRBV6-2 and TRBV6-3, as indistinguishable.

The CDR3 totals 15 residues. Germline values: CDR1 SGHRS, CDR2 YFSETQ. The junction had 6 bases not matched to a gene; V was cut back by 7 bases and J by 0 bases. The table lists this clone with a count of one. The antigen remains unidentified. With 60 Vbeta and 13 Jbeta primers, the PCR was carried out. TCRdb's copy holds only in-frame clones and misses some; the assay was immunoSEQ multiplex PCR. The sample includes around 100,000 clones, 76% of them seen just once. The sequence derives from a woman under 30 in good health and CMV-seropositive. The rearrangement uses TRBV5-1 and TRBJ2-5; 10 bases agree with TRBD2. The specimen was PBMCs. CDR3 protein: CASGRTSGYQETQYF. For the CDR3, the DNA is TGCGCCAGCGGAAGGACTAGCGGTTACCAAGAGACCCAGTACTTC.